The entry below describes one T cell receptor beta chain. Its antigen is still unknown. The sample belongs to a study of T cell responses to AZD1222 COVID-19 vaccine. Study-level background: Pooling covered second doses at about 4 or about 12 weeks.

Findings of the study overall: At baseline, just a handful of AZD1222 recipients tested seropositive. Repertoires were sampled only after the peak T cell response. The breadth and depth of Spike-specific TCRs increased once two AZD1222 doses had been given.

Only in-frame clones appear in the TCRdb table, and some are missing; sequencing was by immunoSEQ multiplex PCR. The profile shows around 100,000 clones, around 84% of them singletons. V shed 5 bases, J shed 4 bases, and the junction held 10 bases outside the gene matches. Germline V CDR1 and CDR2: SGHVS, FQNEAQ. This CDR3 has 15 amino acids. This chain links TRBV7-8 with TRBJ1-2, with TRBD1 matching over 7 bases. The receptor was derived from an adult in good health. The sequences come from peripheral blood, collected on day 0 of AZD1222 vaccination. The CDR3 loop reads CASSLGDRGSYGYTF. DNA for the CDR3: TGTGCCAGCAGCCTAGGGGACAGAGGATCCTATGGCTACACCTTC.